This T cell receptor (beta chain) was sequenced in a study of shared clonotypes between healthy human individuals (dated by TCRdb to the early 2020s). With regard to the full study: A couple of women and a few men aged 18 to 49 years were included in the cohort. Per donor, three plates each were used for CD4 naive and CD4 memory, two for CD8 naive, and one for CD8 memory. Different laboratories and diverse techniques were used to prepare libraries and sequence TCR repertoires, to increase sequencing depth and limit assay-specific biases. Per donor, leukapheresis produced somewhere between about 0.8 and 9.5 billion PBMCs. To estimate repertoire size and how much clonotypes are shared between individuals, the study performed deep sequencing of blood TCR repertoires from a few healthy adults.

Using the deep immunoSEQ assay, multiplex PCR amplified TCR CDR3 regions from genomic DNA. Extracted genomic DNA from each cell subset was distributed evenly across all wells of several immunoSEQ 96-well plates, and each plate was treated as a replicate. For sorted subsets, 150 to 250 ng of genomic DNA, equivalent to some 30,000 T cell genomes, went into each replicate PCR. Purified libraries were measured with a Qubit 3.0 fluorometer, size-checked on a Bioanalyzer 2100, and measured again with the KAPA Library Quantification kit. A separate single-read 150-cycle Illumina NextSeq 550 flow cell was used to sequence each immunoSEQ 96-well plate. From the authors' description of their analysis: The immunoSEQ output contained only junctional sequences without quality scores, so filtering could not match that applied to full-length reads. Sequences were annotated with PyIR, a Python wrapper for IgBLAST v1.9, and V/J genes and CDR3 were assigned using IMGT germline references. Reads were removed for weak V/J assignments (E-value above 1e-6), missing CDR3, stop codons, out-of-frame junctions, or ambiguous translated residues. V3J clonotypes were defined by identical inferred V gene, J gene, and CDR3 amino acid sequence. The percentage overlap between two repertoires was calculated by dividing the number of shared unique clonotypes by the size of the smaller repertoire. Richness of each repertoire was evaluated using RTK rarefaction, the Chao1 estimator, and Recon v2.1 estimates of unobserved clonotypes. Generation probabilities for all TCRbeta clonotypes obtained by the gDNA method from four donors were computed using OLGA. What TCRdb holds here is the immuneACCESS table cut down to in-frame rearrangements. Part of the clones is not present; checked against another copy, under half of the missing clones reflect an unresolved V gene, and the others are unexplained. V and J calls and clone size come straight from that table; D and trimming were deduced from the DNA. Within this sample are about 380,000 clones, with about 96% of them counted one time only. The top ten hold about 0.32% of the sample.

Worth noting for this clone: Its antigen specificity is not known. The input lacks base qualities; no much larger clone sits a single base away.

Broad study findings and their caveats: Compared with non-shared clonotypes, clonotypes shared by all four sorted-subset donors had higher generation probabilities. Around 5.4% of naive CD4, 3.5% of naive CD8, 2.3% of memory CD4, and over 0.35% of memory CD8 clonotypes were shared across a few donors. Because the study included a small number of donors, the genetic and exposure-history diversity represented was limited. Rarefaction of sorted-subset datasets indicated incomplete sequencing despite the large sequencing depth. Estimated clonotype richness was generally larger for naive than for memory subsets. Pairwise subsampling indicated that sequencing depth was expected to affect the degree of clonotype sharing among donors. Sampling was restricted to blood, and TCR repertoires in tissues likely differ from the TCR repertoires found in blood.

The CDR3 sequence holds 16 residues, the cysteine and phenylalanine included. Of all the DNA, just the CDR3 is kept, 48 bases in frame from base 1. V is cut back by 8 bases and J by 0 bases, with 11 bases in the junction unmatched. From a lookup of the germline V gene (reference sequence), CDR1 and CDR2 are PRHDT and FYEKMQ. Donors were healthy HIV-negative adults with no recently reported acute infections or vaccinations. Only Caucasian adults living in Nashville, Tennessee, USA were represented among the donors. The CD8 memory samples were a combination of magnetically selected CD45RO+ cells and CCR7-negative CD45RA+ effector memory (TemRA) cells. Blood was obtained by leukapheresis, after which PBMCs were separated by Ficoll-Histopaque density gradient centrifugation and cryopreserved in liquid nitrogen vapor phase. Analytical flow cytometry was used to check the purity and quantity of every magnetically sorted T cell population. Genomic DNA was isolated from each sorted fraction and quantified by UV absorbance on a Nanodrop 2000c.

The clonotype originates from a man aged 25 to 40 in good health. The sequenced sample consisted of memory CD8+ T cells sorted from blood. In the paper's terms, the cell subset or site label means: CD45RO+ cells pooled with CCR7-negative TemRA cells. Recombination linked TRBV13 to TRBJ1-1; 8 central bases correspond to TRBD1. The nucleotide sequence is TGTGCCAGCCGGGACAGGCCACATCCTTTGAACACTGAAGCTTTCTTT. Its translation is CASRDRPHPLNTEAFF.